This entry lists 27 T cell receptor beta chains sequenced from one sample in a study of tumor-infiltrating lymphocytes in primary liver carcinoma. Starting material for RNA and DNA co-extraction consisted of about 20-30 mg of unsorted bulk tissue. Using a constant-region primer together with ProtoScript II reverse transcriptase, TCR beta cDNA was made from around 0.55 ug of total RNA. Sequencing libraries for TCR beta derived from three nested multiplex PCR rounds that used slightly modified ARM-PCR. Researchers ran the first two PCR rounds for roughly 11 cycles each with TRBV1-TRBV30 forward primers and a C-beta reverse primer. Via MiXCR, TCRdb re-called the multiplex PCR reads, giving one row per CDR3 protein. The sample holds approximately 110,000 distinct CDR3 sequences, roughly 80% seen once. Sequencing was performed on liver tumor tissue from sampling region 3. Subset here: tumor region T3, left-lateral pole. All receptors derive from a middle-aged man with primary liver carcinoma and hepatitis B virus infection.

Comment on this clonotype: Germline is not matched at one junction end, which may reflect a read error. The chain has TRBV5-1 and TRBJ2-1; tentatively, D is TRBD2 (5 bases). The V gene's germline CDR1 is SGHRS and CDR2 YFSETQ. The CDR3 sequence is 17 residues long. CDR3 sequence reads: CSSSHGGSRNRVNEQFF. The CDR3 DNA follows: TGCTCCAGCAGCCACGGAGGAAGCAGGAATCGTGTTAATGAGCAGTTCTTC.

This clonotype was recorded once. The CDR3 ends on some other residue instead of the conserved phenylalanine or tryptophan, so this is likely a read error. No DNA is shown, since the ends of the CDR3 on it are uncertain; the CDR3 is the one TCRdb lists. The chain uses TRBV6-1 and TRBJ2-1; TRBD2 reflects the table's D call only, with no check against the DNA. The CDR3 sequence runs 15 residues, both termini included. The germline V gene has CDR1 MNHNS and CDR2 SASEGT. CDR3 protein: CASSRGRESYNEQSL.

Worth noting for this clonotype: The CDR3 carries no conserved terminal phenylalanine or tryptophan, so it likely arises from a read error. The V and J genes are TRBV5-4 and TRBJ2-3, with a tentative D call TRBD2 (6 bases). The CDR3 has 15 residues. The germline V gene has CDR1 SGHNT and CDR2 YYREEE (reference sequence). The CDR3 coding sequence is TGTGCCAGCAGGGTAGTGGGACTTCGCGGTGATACACAGTATTAT. Its translation is CASRVVGLRGDTQYY.

This clonotype was observed at least ten times. The chain recombines TRBV6-2 or TRBV6-3 with TRBJ2-3, with 10 positions matching TRBD2. The CDR3 covers 15 residues. The ends lost 5 bases at V and 3 bases at J; junction bases unmatched: 5. In germline, CDR1 is MNHEY, CDR2 SVGEGT. The CDR3 coding sequence is TGTGCCAGCAGTAGGGCTAGCGGGAGAACAGATACGCAGTATTTT. Encoded protein: CASSRASGRTDTQYF.

Note on this clonotype: The junction departs from the called germline gene at one end, perhaps through a read error. This rearrangement joins TRBV6-1 to TRBJ2-3; tentative D call: TRBD2 (6 bases). CDR1 and CDR2 (germline): MNHNS, SASEGT. The CDR3 consists of 14 residues. CDR3 sequence (DNA): TGTGCCAGCAGTGAAGGACTAGGGCACGATACGCAGTATTTC. Protein: CASSEGLGHDTQYF.

The chain joins TRBV5-4 to TRBJ1-5; D unclear. The J call could be wrong; TRBJ2-3 is a better fit for the DNA end. This CDR3 spans 15 amino acids. The germline V gene encodes CDR1 SGHNT and CDR2 YYREEE (reference sequence). CDR3 nucleotide sequence: TGTGCCAGCAACCGTGACGGAAATAGCAATCAGCCCCAGTATTTT. Its protein product is CASNRDGNSNQPQYF.

Points on this clonotype: Just one base apart from a much larger clone, this may be a read error. V gene TRBV7-3 combines with J gene TRBJ2-1; 11 nucleotides match TRBD2. Germline V gene data show CDR1 as SGHTA and CDR2 as FQGTGA. V lost 5 bases, J lost 6 bases, and 6 bases stayed unmatched. The CDR3 runs 15 residues. The CDR3 bases are TGTGCCAGCAGCCCCACTAGCGGGAGATTCAATGAGCAGTTCTTC. The encoded protein is CASSPTSGRFNEQFF.

In regard to this clonotype: Likely a read error: the CDR3 ends without its conserved phenylalanine or tryptophan. This chain joins TRBV4-1 and TRBJ1-2; D possibly corresponds to TRBD1 (5 bases). Germline loops: CDR1 MGHRA, CDR2 YSYEKL. The CDR3 is 14 amino acids. The CDR3 here is CASNQSQGFYGYTI. The CDR3 DNA is TGCGCCAGCAACCAATCTCAGGGATTCTATGGCTACACCATC.

A note on this clonotype: A read error may account for a junction end that differs from germline. The V call is TRBV11-1, the J call TRBJ1-6, with D possibly being TRBD1 (5 bases). Germline V gene data show CDR1 as SGHAT and CDR2 as FQDESV (reference sequence). This CDR3 comprises 13 residues. CDR3 sequence: CANSWTLVSPLHF. CDR3 bases: TGTGCCAACAGCTGGACATTGGTTTCACCCCTTCACTTT.

Of note for this clonotype: This likely comes from a read error, as the CDR3 has no conserved phenylalanine or tryptophan at its end. The rearrangement uses TRBV11-2 and TRBJ2-1; D perhaps matches TRBD2 (6 bases). Germline CDR1 is SGHAT and CDR2 is FQNNGV. This CDR3 has 15 residues. The CDR3 DNA reads as TGTGCCAACAGCTTAGGGTCAGGTGGGGGGTATGAGCAGTTCTAC. This translates into CANSLGSGGGYEQFY.

Notes on this clonotype: The junction departs from germline at one end; a sequencing error may be responsible. This chain links TRBV29-1 with TRBJ2-2; 7 positions agree with TRBD2. The CDR3 covers 15 residues. Looked up from germline, CDR1 is SQVTM and CDR2 is ANQGSEA. The CDR3, as DNA: TGCATCGTTGGTACTAGCGCGGCGAACACCGGGGAGCGGTTTTTT. Its translation is CIVGTSAANTGERFF.

Points on this clonotype: One end of the junction does not line up with germline, which may come from a read error. V gene TRBV20-1 combines with J gene TRBJ1-6, with D hard to call. Germline lookup yields CDR1 DFQATT and CDR2 SNEGSKA (reference sequence). There are 16 residues in the CDR3. CDR3 residues: CSAIDQGRTGNSLLHF. CDR3 in DNA: TGCAGTGCTATAGATCAAGGCCGTACGGGAAATTCACTCCTCCACTTT.

With regard to this clonotype: This is likely a read error, given that the CDR3 carries no conserved phenylalanine or tryptophan at its end. The chain is built from TRBV12-3 or TRBV12-4 and TRBJ1-6, with 7 bases matching TRBD1. CDR3 size: 15 residues. V dropped 9 bases and J dropped 5; count of bases not matched to a gene: 10. The CDR3 DNA reads TGTGCCAGTAGTCCGCCGGGACAGAATAATTCACCCCTCCACTTA. Its translation: CASSPPGQNNSPLHL.

Comment on this clonotype: The junction shows a germline mismatch at one end, possibly a read error. As DNA, the CDR3 is TGCTGCGCAGGACAGCGCAACTATGGCAACACCTTC. Translated: CCAGQRNYGNTF. This chain joins TRBV29-1 and TRBJ1-2, with D possibly TRBD1 on 6 matching bases. This CDR3 is 12 amino acids long. Germline loops: CDR1 SQVTM, CDR2 ANQGSEA.

V usage is TRBV14 and J usage is TRBJ2-1; tentatively, D is TRBD2 (6 bases). The CDR3 has 16 residues. V lost 10 bases, J lost 5 bases, and 24 bases lay in between. Germline CDR1 is SGHDN and CDR2 is FVKESK. The CDR3 DNA reads as TGTGCCAATAGTGCCGTGGCGGGATGGGTAAACAATGAGCAGTTCTTC. Translating it yields CANSAVAGWVNNEQFF.

This clonotype was counted ten times or more. The J gene is TRBJ2-1, the V gene TRBV6-1; maybe TRBD2 (6 bases). The CDR3 runs to 14 residues. Between the trimmed V and J ends, which lost 10 bases and 2 bases, there was a span of 15 bases. Germline loops: CDR1 MNHNS, CDR2 SASEGT. CDR3 in DNA: TGTGCCACCTCGGCGGGGCCGGCCTACAATGAGCAGTTCTTC. Translated: CATSAGPAYNEQFF.

About this clonotype: Germline is not matched at one junction end, which may reflect a read error. The chain carries TRBV14 and TRBJ2-1; D perhaps matches TRBD2 (5 bases). From germline, CDR1 is SGHDN and CDR2 FVKESK. The length of the CDR3 is 16 residues. The CDR3: CACSSVTGWVNNEQFF. CDR3 DNA: TGTGCCTGCAGTTCCGTAACGGGATGGGTAAACAATGAGCAGTTCTTC.

This clonotype showed up just once. The CDR3 here is CANSYSGWGSEQYF. The CDR3 DNA sequence: TGTGCCAATAGTTACTCGGGGTGGGGAAGCGAGCAGTACTTC. V usage is TRBV6-6 and J usage is TRBJ2-7, with a tentative D call TRBD2 (5 bases). V was trimmed by 10 bases and J by 6 bases, leaving 22 bases between them. This CDR3 contains 14 residues. CDR1 MNHNY and CDR2 SVGAGI come from the germline V gene (reference sequence).

Details on this clonotype: Germline is not matched at one junction end, which may reflect a read error. V usage is TRBV5-4 and J usage is TRBJ2-5, with a tentative D call TRBD1 (6 bases). CDR1 is SGHNT, CDR2 YYREEE, per germline (reference sequence). The CDR3 loop spans 15 amino acids. CDR3 nucleotides: TGTACCAGCAGCAAGTCCCCGGACAGCCAAGAGACCCAGTACTTC. Encoded protein: CTSSKSPDSQETQYF.

The chain carries TRBV29-1 and TRBJ2-7, with 7 nucleotides matching TRBD1. This CDR3 region has 16 residues. The germline V gene encodes CDR1 SQVTM and CDR2 ANQGSEA. CDR3 loop: CRVYRSGTVGSYEQYF. The CDR3 DNA reads as TGCAGGGTCTACCGGTCGGGGACAGTAGGAAGCTACGAGCAGTACTTC.

This clonotype was detected many times. The V gene is TRBV28, the J gene TRBJ1-1; D is unresolved. Germline assignment: CDR1 MDHEN and CDR2 SYDVKM. The CDR3 extends over 11 amino acids. V was clipped by 7 bases and J by 2 bases, with 5 bases between them. CDR3 sequence reads: CASKGNTEAFF. CDR3 nucleotides: TGTGCCAGCAAGGGAAACACTGAAGCTTTCTTT.

With respect to this clonotype: A junction boundary mismatches the germline segment, possibly from a read error. This chain connects TRBV6-6 to TRBJ1-5; D is uncertain. Germline V CDR1 and CDR2: MNHNY, SVGAGI (reference sequence). CDR3 length: 16 residues. The CDR3 DNA sequence: TGTGCCATCAGTTACTTAACGGGGATGAGCAATCAGCCCCAGCATTTT. Its translation: CAISYLTGMSNQPQHF.

This clonotype was counted ten times or more. The gene calls are TRBV5-1 and TRBJ2-1; TRBD2 might be the D (6 bases). CDR3 length: 14 amino acids. Germline V gene sequence: CDR1 SGHRS, CDR2 YFSETQ. Trimming pared 2 bases from V and 6 bases from J, leaving 12 bases between. In DNA, the CDR3 is TGCGCCAGCAGCTTCATTAGCGGACTCAATGAGCAGTTCTTC. Protein sequence: CASSFISGLNEQFF.

As for this clonotype: An end of the junction does not agree with germline; a read error may underlie this. The gene calls are TRBV2 and TRBJ2-1; D is perhaps TRBD1 (7 bases). The CDR3 has 13 residues. Germline V gene data show CDR1 as SNHLY and CDR2 as FYNNEI. The CDR3 here is CACMTGQAGGQSF. The CDR3 coding sequence is TGTGCCTGCATGACAGGGCAAGCAGGAGGGCAGTCCTTC.

For this clonotype: Compared with germline, one end of the junction differs, possibly owing to a read error. J is TRBJ2-1 and V is TRBV12-3 or TRBV12-4; no reliable D call. CDR3 size: 11 residues. CDR3 sequence reads: CASIRSDEQLF. The CDR3 bases are TGTGCCAGCATCCGGAGCGATGAGCAGCTCTTC.

As for this clonotype: No conserved phenylalanine or tryptophan is present at the end of the CDR3, so a read error is the likely explanation. The limits of the CDR3 on the DNA are not certain, so only TCRdb's listed CDR3 is given. The CDR3 protein is CASIKESGGGGVDEQYL. This chain uses TRBV21-1 with TRBJ2-7; no DNA check was done on the table's D call, TRBD2. TRBV21-1 is a pseudogene segment. Inclusive of both ends, the CDR3 amounts to 17 amino acids.

As for this clonotype: One end of the junction varies from germline; a read error may be responsible. The genes are TRBV6-2 or TRBV6-3 and TRBJ2-7; no definite D call. The germline V gene has CDR1 MNHEY and CDR2 SVGEGT. The CDR3 is 13 residues long. CDR3 coding DNA: TGTGCCAGCAGTTACGAGTCACCCTACGAGCAATACTTC. It specifies CASSYESPYEQYF.